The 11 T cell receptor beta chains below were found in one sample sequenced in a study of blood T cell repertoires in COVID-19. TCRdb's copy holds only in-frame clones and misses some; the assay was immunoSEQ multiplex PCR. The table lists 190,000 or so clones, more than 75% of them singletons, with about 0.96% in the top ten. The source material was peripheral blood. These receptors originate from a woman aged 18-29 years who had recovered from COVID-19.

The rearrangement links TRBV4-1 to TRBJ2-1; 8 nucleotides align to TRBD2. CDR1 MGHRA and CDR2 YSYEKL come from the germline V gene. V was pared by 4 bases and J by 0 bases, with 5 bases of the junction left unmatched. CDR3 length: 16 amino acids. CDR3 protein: CASSRSTSGSYNEQFF. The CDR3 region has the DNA TGCGCCAGCAGCCGATCCACTAGCGGCTCCTACAATGAGCAGTTCTTC.

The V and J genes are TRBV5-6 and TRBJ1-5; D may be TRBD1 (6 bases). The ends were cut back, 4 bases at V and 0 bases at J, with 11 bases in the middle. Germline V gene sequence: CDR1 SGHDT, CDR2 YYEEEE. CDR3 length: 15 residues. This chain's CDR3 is CASSRTDNSNQPQHF. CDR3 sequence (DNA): TGTGCCAGCAGCCGGACAGACAATAGCAATCAGCCCCAGCATTTT. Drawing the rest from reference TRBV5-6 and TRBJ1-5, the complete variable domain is DAGVTQSPTHLIKTRGQQVTLRCSPKSGHDTVSWYQQALGQGPQFIFQYYEEEERQRGNFPDRFSGHQFPNYSSELNVNALLLGDSALYLCASSRTDNSNQPQHFGDGTRLSIL.

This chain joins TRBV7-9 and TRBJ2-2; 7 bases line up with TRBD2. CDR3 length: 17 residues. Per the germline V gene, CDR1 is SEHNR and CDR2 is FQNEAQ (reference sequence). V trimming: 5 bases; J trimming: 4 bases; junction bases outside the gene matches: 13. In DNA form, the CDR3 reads TGTGCCAGCAGCCCCGTCGGGGCTAGCGGTATCACCGGGGAGCTGTTTTTT. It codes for CASSPVGASGITGELFF.

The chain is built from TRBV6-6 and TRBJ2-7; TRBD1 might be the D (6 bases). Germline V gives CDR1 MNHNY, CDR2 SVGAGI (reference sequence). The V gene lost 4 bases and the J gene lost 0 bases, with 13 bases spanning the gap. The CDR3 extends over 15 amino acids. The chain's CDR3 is CASSFAPDSSYEQYF. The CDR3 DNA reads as TGTGCCAGCAGTTTCGCACCGGACAGCTCCTACGAGCAGTACTTC.

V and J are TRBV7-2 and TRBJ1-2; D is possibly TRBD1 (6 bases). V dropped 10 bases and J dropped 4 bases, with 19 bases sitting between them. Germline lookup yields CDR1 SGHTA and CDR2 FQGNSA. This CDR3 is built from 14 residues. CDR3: CATHPPGRGYGYTF. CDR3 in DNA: TGTGCCACACATCCACCGGGCAGGGGCTATGGCTACACCTTC.

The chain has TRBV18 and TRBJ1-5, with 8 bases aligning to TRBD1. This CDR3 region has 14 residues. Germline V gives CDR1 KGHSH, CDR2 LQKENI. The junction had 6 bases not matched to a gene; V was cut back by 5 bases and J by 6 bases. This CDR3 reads CASSSTGVSQPQHF. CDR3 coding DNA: TGTGCCAGCTCATCGACAGGGGTGAGTCAGCCCCAGCATTTT.

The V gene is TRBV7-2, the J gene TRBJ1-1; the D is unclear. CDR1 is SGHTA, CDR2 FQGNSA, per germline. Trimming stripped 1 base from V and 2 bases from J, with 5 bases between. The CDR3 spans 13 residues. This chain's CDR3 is CASSLELNTEAFF. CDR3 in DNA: TGTGCCAGCAGCTTAGAGCTAAACACTGAAGCTTTCTTT. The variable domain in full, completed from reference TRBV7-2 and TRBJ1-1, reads GAGVSQSPSNKVTEKGKDVELRCDPISGHTALYWYRQSLGQGLEFLIYFQGNSAPDKSGLPSDRFSAERTGGSVSTLTIQRTQQEDSAVYLCASSLELNTEAFFGQGTRLTVV.

Here the CDR3 DNA reads TGTGCCAGCAGCTTGGCGGCTAGCGGGGGGGACAATGAGCAGTTCTTC. Its protein product is CASSLAASGGDNEQFF. The gene calls are TRBV5-4 and TRBJ2-1, with 12 positions matching TRBD2. V trimming: 0 bases; J trimming: 5 bases; junction bases outside the gene matches: 3. The CDR3 loop spans 16 amino acids. Germline lookup yields CDR1 SGHNT and CDR2 YYREEE (reference sequence). Filled out from reference TRBV5-4 and TRBJ2-1, the complete variable domain reads ETGVTQSPTHLIKTRGQQVTLRCSSQSGHNTVSWYQQALGQGPQFIFQYYREEENGRGNFPPRFSGLQFPNYSSELNVNALELDDSALYLCASSLAASGGDNEQFFGPGTRLTVL.

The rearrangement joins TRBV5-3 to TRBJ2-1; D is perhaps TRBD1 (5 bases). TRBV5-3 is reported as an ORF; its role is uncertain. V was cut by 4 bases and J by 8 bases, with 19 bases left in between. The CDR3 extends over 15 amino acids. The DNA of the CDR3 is TGTGCCAGAAGCCAAGGAAGGCAAGGGGCCCATGAGCAGTTCTTC. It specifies CARSQGRQGAHEQFF.

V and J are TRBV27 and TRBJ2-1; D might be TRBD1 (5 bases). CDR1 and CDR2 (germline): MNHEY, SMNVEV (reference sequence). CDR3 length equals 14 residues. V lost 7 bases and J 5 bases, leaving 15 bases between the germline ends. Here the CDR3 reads CASNQGLSNNEQFF. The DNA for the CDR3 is TGTGCCAGCAACCAGGGCCTCTCTAACAATGAGCAGTTCTTC.

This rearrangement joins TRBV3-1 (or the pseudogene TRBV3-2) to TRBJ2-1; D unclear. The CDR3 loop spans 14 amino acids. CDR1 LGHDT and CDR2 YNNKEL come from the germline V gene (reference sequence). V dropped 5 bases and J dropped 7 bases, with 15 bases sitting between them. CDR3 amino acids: CASSANAWANEQFF. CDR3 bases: TGTGCCAGCAGCGCCAATGCCTGGGCGAATGAGCAGTTCTTC.